The table lists the clone carrying this TCR beta chain with a few counts. No antigen is known for it. Patients were ruled out by autoimmune disease history or systemic immunosuppression. The germline CDR1 and CDR2 sequences are LNHDA and SQIVND (reference sequence). This CDR3 has 16 residues. Trimming pared 1 base from V and 5 bases from J, leaving 15 bases between. The source of the sample is a study of OX40 agonist ivuxolimab in advanced cancers. Looking at the study overall: Dosing consisted of intravenous ivuxolimab at 0.01 to 10 mg/kg every 2 weeks. Study-wide points: The authors also found low normalized T-cell clonal expansion in some nonresponders.

Clones were read by immunoSEQ multiplex PCR, and TCRdb kept only the in-frame ones, dropping some. The sample carries some 140,000 clones, 85% to 95% recorded once. This specimen consisted of CD4+ or CD8+ T cells sorted from blood, obtained in a trial of the OX40 agonist ivuxolimab. The receptor was isolated from an adult with an advanced solid tumor such as melanoma, head and neck, liver or kidney cancer. The genes are TRBV19 and TRBJ1-5; D not certain. The CDR3 nucleotides are TGTGCCAGTAGTATAGGGGCATCGCGAAGAGATCAGCCCCAGCATTTT. It yields the protein CASSIGASRRDQPQHF.